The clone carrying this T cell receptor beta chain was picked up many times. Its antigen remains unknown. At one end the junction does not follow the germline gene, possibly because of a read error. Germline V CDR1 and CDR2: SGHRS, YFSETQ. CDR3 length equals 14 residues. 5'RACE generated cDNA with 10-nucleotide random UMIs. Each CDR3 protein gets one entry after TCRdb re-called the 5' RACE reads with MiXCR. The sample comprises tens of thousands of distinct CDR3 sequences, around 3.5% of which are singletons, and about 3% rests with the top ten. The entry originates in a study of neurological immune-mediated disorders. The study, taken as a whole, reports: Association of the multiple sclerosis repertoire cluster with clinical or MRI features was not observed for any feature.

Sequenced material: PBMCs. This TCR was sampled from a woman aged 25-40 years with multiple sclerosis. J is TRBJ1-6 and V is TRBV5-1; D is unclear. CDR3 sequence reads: CASSAVRSDSPLNF. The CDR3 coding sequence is TGCGCCAGCAGCGCCGTTAGGAGCGATTCACCCCTCAACTTT.